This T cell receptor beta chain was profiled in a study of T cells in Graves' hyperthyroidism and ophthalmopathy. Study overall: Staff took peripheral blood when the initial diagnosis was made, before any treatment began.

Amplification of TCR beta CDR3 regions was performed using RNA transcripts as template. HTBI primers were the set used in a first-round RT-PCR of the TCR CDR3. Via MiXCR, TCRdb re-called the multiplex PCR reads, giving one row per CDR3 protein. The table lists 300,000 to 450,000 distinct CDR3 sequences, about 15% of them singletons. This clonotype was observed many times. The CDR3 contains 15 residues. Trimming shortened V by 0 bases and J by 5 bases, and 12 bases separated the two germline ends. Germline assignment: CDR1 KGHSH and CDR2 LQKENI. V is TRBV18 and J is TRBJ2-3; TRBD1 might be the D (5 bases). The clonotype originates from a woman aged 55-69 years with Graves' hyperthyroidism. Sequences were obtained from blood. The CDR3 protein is CASSPPGRVQDTQYF. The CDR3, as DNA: TGTGCCAGCTCACCACCGGGCAGGGTCCAAGATACGCAGTATTTT.